This TCR beta chain was identified in a study of blood T cell repertoires in COVID-19. Overall study: Some COVID-19 samples were acute and others convalescent; all came from the United States, Italy and Spain.

Germline V gene data show CDR1 as SGHDT and CDR2 as YYEEEE. CDR3 length: 14 amino acids. V gave up 6 bases and J gave up 2 bases, with 12 bases separating them. Here immunoSEQ multiplex PCR was the method, and the copy in TCRdb shows in-frame clones only, minus some. The sample carries 45,000 to 60,000 clones, around 78% recorded once. The TCR sequence derives from a human donor in a cohort sampled during active COVID-19. The sequenced material came from peripheral blood. The V and J genes are TRBV5-6 and TRBJ1-5; possibly TRBD1 for D (6 bases). The CDR3: CASIKAGGNQPQHF. The CDR3, as DNA: TGTGCCAGCATTAAGGCAGGGGGCAATCAGCCCCAGCATTTT.